The entry below describes one T cell receptor (beta chain). The authors sequenced unsorted PBMC DNA on ten immunoSEQ deep assay plates. Generated by immunoSEQ multiplex PCR, the TCRdb table keeps only in-frame clones and is missing some. The sample has about 490,000 clones; 79% are singletons. The data originate from a study of shared clonotypes between healthy human individuals. Looking at the study overall: The cohort comprised a couple of women and a few men. Their ages spanned 18 to 49 years.

The CDR3 sequence is 11 residues long. Germline lookup yields CDR1 MNHEY and CDR2 SMNVEV (reference sequence). Trimming cost V 3 bases and J 8 bases, with 5 bases left between them. The clonotype comes from a woman aged 40 to 50 in good health. Some clones in this sample may be carry-over from other donors' samples. The V gene is TRBV27, the J gene TRBJ2-1; D gene unclear. The sample consisted of PBMCs. The DNA of the CDR3 is TGTGCCAGCAGTTTGGGATATGAGCAGTTCTTC. Protein sequence: CASSLGYEQFF.